Listed here are 17 T cell receptor beta chains from one sample, sequenced in a study of CD8 T cells in ankylosing spondylitis (dated by TCRdb to the late 2010s). The paper as a whole reports these results and caveats: Blood from ankylosing spondylitis patients appeared to be characterized by a TCR beta motif made up of under ten highly homologous amino acid variants.

Libraries were made using 5' RACE. TCRdb names Illumina HiSeq 2500 as the instrument used. TCRdb ran its own pipeline on the public reads, namely fastp trimming at Q25 and MiXCR clone calling, and kept in-frame beta chains. For every CDR3 protein sequence, its rows merge into one entry that carries the most common genes and DNA. This sample holds around 450,000 distinct CDR3 sequences; about 25% were observed only once. Jointly, the top ten make up about 0.92% of the sample. These TCRs' antigens remain unknown. Material for sequencing was blood, either unsorted or a sorted T cell fraction (not recorded which). The receptors originated from a male donor with ankylosing spondylitis.

The J gene is TRBJ2-2, the V gene TRBV19; 14 bases fit TRBD2. Per the germline V gene, CDR1 is LNHDA and CDR2 is SQIVND (reference sequence). The CDR3 length is 18 residues. J was trimmed by 4 bases and V by 5 bases; bases with no gene match: 9. In DNA form, the CDR3 reads TGTGCCAGTAGTTTCCGACTAGCGGGAGGGCCGCGCACCGGGGAGCTGTTTTTT. This sequence encodes CASSFRLAGGPRTGELFF.

This rearrangement joins TRBV20-1 to TRBJ1-1, with D perhaps TRBD1 (5 bases). V lost 1 base, J lost 1 base, and 13 bases lay in between. The germline gives CDR1 DFQATT, CDR2 SNEGSKA (reference sequence). The CDR3 length is 15 residues. The CDR3 spells CSARASSGRNTEAFF. The CDR3 nucleotides read TGCAGTGCTAGAGCTTCGTCAGGGCGGAACACTGAAGCTTTCTTT.

The V gene is TRBV29-1, the J gene TRBJ1-4; perhaps TRBD1 as D (5 bases). This CDR3 has 15 amino acids. Germline CDR1 reads SQVTM; CDR2 reads ANQGSEA. The V gene lost 6 bases and the J gene lost 4 bases, with 18 bases spanning the gap. CDR3 protein: CSVALTTALNEKLFF. The CDR3 region has the DNA TGCAGCGTCGCTCTTACGACAGCTCTTAATGAAAAACTGTTTTTT. Full variable domain (missing parts from reference TRBV29-1 and TRBJ1-4): SAVISQKPSRDICQRGTSLTIQCQVDSQVTMMFWYRQQPGQSLTLIATANQGSEATYESGFVIDKFPISRPNLTFSTLTVSNMSPEDSSIYLCSVALTTALNEKLFFGSGTQLSVL.

This clonotype was recorded a few times. J is TRBJ2-1 and V is TRBV24-1, with D uncertain. The CDR3 runs 14 residues. From germline, CDR1 is KGHDR and CDR2 SFDVKD. V was trimmed by 9 bases and J by 8 bases, leaving 19 bases between them. The CDR3 here is CATSSTRWHDEQFF. DNA for the CDR3: TGTGCCACCTCCTCCACCCGATGGCACGATGAGCAGTTCTTC.

The genes are TRBV7-9 and TRBJ2-5; a possible D gene is TRBD1 (5 bases). CDR3 size: 14 residues. Deletions cut 4 bases from V and 2 bases from J, with 11 bases between. CDR1 and CDR2 (germline): SEHNR, FQNEAQ (reference sequence). For the CDR3, the DNA is TGTGCCAGCAGCTACCAGGGCTTTCAAGAGACCCAGTACTTC. Amino acids: CASSYQGFQETQYF.

This clonotype was detected a few times. V and J are TRBV15 and TRBJ1-6; weak D call: TRBD1 (6 bases). Germline V gene data show CDR1 as LNHNV and CDR2 as YYDKDF (reference sequence). CDR3 size: 16 residues. V was shortened by 0 bases and J by 5 bases, with 11 bases between the two germline ends. CDR3 nucleotides: TGTGCCACCAGCAGAGAGCGGACAGCCAATAATTCACCCCTCCACTTT. Translating it yields CATSRERTANNSPLHF.

This clonotype was observed many times. The chain combines TRBV20-1 with TRBJ2-1, with D perhaps matching TRBD2 (6 bases). The germline CDR1 and CDR2 sequences are DFQATT and SNEGSKA (reference sequence). This CDR3 spans 14 amino acids. The V end was cut by 5 bases, the J end by 0 bases, with 11 bases between. CDR3 sequence (DNA): TGCAGTGCTGGGACTCCCAGCTCCTACAATGAGCAGTTCTTC. Protein: CSAGTPSSYNEQFF.

The chain couples TRBV12-3 or TRBV12-4 to TRBJ2-1, with 12 bases that match TRBD2. CDR3 length: 16 residues. Losses at the gene ends were 5 bases for V and 3 bases for J; bases not matched to a gene: 5. CDR3 loop: CASSPRGLAGYNEQFF. The CDR3 DNA reads TGTGCCAGCAGTCCGCGGGGACTAGCGGGCTACAATGAGCAGTTCTTC.

The chain's CDR3 is CASSSEGRTGNQPQHF. The CDR3 DNA reads as TGTGCCAGCAGCTCAGAGGGCAGGACAGGGAATCAGCCCCAGCATTTT. The genes are TRBV7-2 and TRBJ1-5, with 8 bases fitting TRBD1. J lost 4 bases, V lost 4 bases, and 9 bases had no gene match. Per the germline V gene, CDR1 is SGHTA and CDR2 is FQGNSA. This CDR3 has 16 amino acids.

The gene calls are TRBV20-1 and TRBJ2-3, with 8 nucleotides matching TRBD2. This CDR3 contains 15 residues. The germline V gene has CDR1 DFQATT and CDR2 SNEGSKA (reference sequence). Trimming cost V 0 bases and J 5 bases; bases outside gene matches: 7. The CDR3 protein is CSARDVSGSVDTQYF. The CDR3 DNA follows: TGCAGTGCTAGAGATGTGAGCGGGAGTGTAGATACGCAGTATTTT.

This clonotype turned up a few times. The V and J genes are TRBV30 and TRBJ1-5, with D possibly matching TRBD1 (5 bases). This CDR3 spans 14 amino acids. Trimming shortened V by 5 bases and J by 5 bases, and 16 bases separated the two germline ends. CDR1 and CDR2 (germline): GTSNPN, SVGIG (reference sequence). This CDR3 is CAWSLGRDDQPQHF. The CDR3, as DNA: TGTGCCTGGTCGCTAGGCCGGGACGATCAGCCCCAGCATTTT.

In this sample, this clonotype turned up a few times. The CDR3 nucleotides read TGCGCCAGCACCACCACCGCTTCTAACTATGGCTACACCTTC. Translating it yields CASTTTASNYGYTF. The J gene is TRBJ1-2, the V gene TRBV5-1; D is ambiguous. V was clipped by 6 bases and J by 0 bases, with 12 bases between them. CDR3 length equals 14 residues. Germline V gene lookup returns CDR1 SGHRS and CDR2 YFSETQ.

This rearrangement joins TRBV20-1 to TRBJ2-2, with 11 bases fitting TRBD2. Germline lookup yields CDR1 DFQATT and CDR2 SNEGSKA (reference sequence). There are 14 residues in the CDR3. Trimming cost V 6 bases and J 3 bases; bases outside gene matches: 3. CDR3 nucleotide sequence: TGCAGTGCCCAGGGACTAGCGGACACCGGGGAGCTGTTTTTT. Amino acids: CSAQGLADTGELFF.

The chain is built from TRBV24-1 and TRBJ2-4; maybe TRBD1 (6 bases). The V end lost 2 bases, the J end lost 1 base, and 8 bases lay between the germline ends. The germline CDR1 and CDR2 sequences are KGHDR and SFDVKD. The CDR3 consists of 15 residues. Here the CDR3 reads CATSDSTGAKNIQYF. Here the CDR3 DNA reads TGTGCCACCAGTGATTCTACAGGGGCCAAAAACATTCAGTACTTC.

This clonotype showed up just a few times. The chain links TRBV5-1 to TRBJ2-7; D possibly uses TRBD1 or TRBD2 (5 bases each). This CDR3 has 15 amino acids. Trimming took off 0 bases at V and 5 bases at J, with 15 bases between the two ends. CDR1 SGHRS and CDR2 YFSETQ come from the germline V gene. The CDR3, as DNA: TGCGCCAGCAGCTTGGAGGGACGCCCTTTGGACGAGCAGTACGTC. Protein product: CASSLEGRPLDEQYV.

This chain connects TRBV24-1 to TRBJ2-1; D may be TRBD2 (6 bases). Germline values: CDR1 KGHDR, CDR2 SFDVKD. V was pared by 3 bases and J by 12 bases, with 8 bases between. The CDR3 covers 11 residues. The CDR3 region is CATSDAGPQFF. Here the CDR3 DNA reads TGTGCCACCAGTGATGCGGGACCGCAGTTCTTC.

This clonotype was detected only a few times. The genes are TRBV10-3 and TRBJ1-4; no firm D call. The CDR3 totals 13 residues. The V end was cut by 7 bases, the J end by 3 bases, with 9 bases between. Germline CDR1 reads ENHRY; CDR2 reads SYGVKD. CDR3 sequence: CAITNVANEKLFF. The CDR3 DNA is TGTGCCATCACAAACGTGGCTAATGAAAAACTGTTTTTT.